Listed below are T cell receptor beta chains from one sample, sequenced in a study of T cell repertoires in cytomegalovirus infection. TCRdb ran MiXCR on the reads and lists one entry per CDR3 protein. The table includes approximately 500,000 distinct CDR3 sequences, about a quarter detected once. Sequenced sample: PBMCs. Receptors originate from a human donor in good health (CMV status not recorded). Some clones in this sample may be carry-over from other donors' samples. CDR3s include the opening cysteine and the closing phenylalanine or tryptophan. A D gene is named only where the DNA matches it firmly. Not every row has a clone size; where given, it reads once, few, many or a size class.

TRBJ2-1 | TRBD2 | NA | TRBV7-2 | CASSFGLAGGSYNEQFF | TGTGCCAGCAGCTTTGGGCTAGCGGGAGGATCCTACAATGAGCAGTTCTTC
TRBJ1-1 | NA | NA | TRBV12-5 | CASGPPRMNTEAFF | TGTGCTAGTGGTCCCCCCCGGATGAACACTGAAGCTTTCTTT
TRBJ1-2 | NA | NA | TRBV19 | CASSITAGLTNYGYTF | TGTGCCAGTAGTATAACGGCGGGACTTACTAACTATGGCTACACCTTC
TRBJ1-1 | NA | NA | TRBV24-1 | CATSDSFSWANTEAFF | TGTGCCACCAGTGATTCTTTTTCGTGGGCGAACACTGAAGCTTTCTTT
TRBJ2-7 | TRBD1 | NA | TRBV7-2 | CASGQGQDEQYF | TGTGCCAGCGGACAGGGACAGGACGAGCAGTACTTC
TRBJ1-1 | NA | NA | TRBV18 | CASSPPSGRAEAFF | TGTGCCAGCTCACCACCGTCAGGGCGGGCTGAAGCTTTCTTT
TRBJ1-4 | TRBD1 | many | TRBV7-8 | CASVGLGQGNEKLFF | TGTGCCAGCGTTGGGCTAGGACAGGGGAATGAAAAACTGTTTTTT
TRBJ2-7 | TRBD2 | NA | TRBV6-6 | CASRLTSGETYEQYF | TGTGCCAGCAGATTAACTAGCGGGGAAACCTACGAGCAGTACTTC
TRBJ1-3 | NA | NA | TRBV19 | CASSKDGYSGNTIYF | TGTGCCAGTAGTAAGGACGGTTACTCTGGAAACACCATATATTTT
TRBJ2-5 | NA | NA | TRBV7-9 | CASSSPRARETQYF | TGTGCCAGCAGCTCCCCGAGGGCGCGAGAGACCCAGTACTTC
TRBJ1-1 | NA | NA | TRBV6-2/TRBV6-3 | CASSYSVYREPNTEAFF | TGTGCCAGCAGTTACTCGGTGTACAGGGAGCCGAACACTGAAGCTTTCTTT
TRBJ2-2 | NA | many | TRBV7-2 | CASSLGEWAGELFF | TGTGCCAGCAGCTTGGGAGAATGGGCCGGGGAGCTGTTTTTT
TRBJ2-5 | NA | many | TRBV7-2 | CASSLVLGETQYF | TGTGCCAGCAGCTTAGTCCTCGGAGAGACCCAGTACTTC
TRBJ2-3 | TRBD2 | few | TRBV7-2 | CASSLALTSGRPWDTQYF | TGTGCCAGCAGCTTAGCCCTTACTAGCGGGAGGCCGTGGGATACGCAGTATTTT
TRBJ2-1 | NA | many | TRBV7-9 | CASSLANEQFF | TGTGCCAGCAGCTTGGCGAATGAGCAGTTCTTC
TRBJ1-1 | NA | many | TRBV7-2 | CASSERGSRAF | TGTGCCAGCAGCGAACGAGGGAGTAGAGCCTTT
TRBJ1-6 | NA | few | TRBV7-9 | CASSGRAEGSSPLHF | TGTGCCAGCAGCGGAAGGGCCGAGGGGAGTTCACCCCTCCACTTT
TRBJ1-1 | NA | few | TRBV29-1 | CSVKTAEAFF | TGCAGCGTTAAGACAGCTGAAGCTTTCTTT
TRBJ1-1 | NA | NA | TRBV19 | CASSKTRNTEAFF | TGTGCCAGTAGTAAGACTCGGAACACTGAAGCTTTCTTT
TRBJ2-2 | NA | NA | TRBV7-2 | CASSTDSNTGELFF | TGTGCCAGCAGCACCGACTCGAACACCGGGGAGCTGTTTTTT
TRBJ2-2 | TRBD2 | NA | TRBV6-5 | CASSYGGGPIGELFF | TGTGCCAGCAGTTACGGGGGAGGGCCAATCGGGGAGCTGTTTTTT